These 27 T cell receptor beta chains share one sample of origin, sequenced in a study of CD8+CD57+ T cells in acquired aplastic anemia. It was patients with CD8+CD57+ cell expansion by flow cytometry who were chosen for sequencing. It was genomic DNA that served as the template for profiling TCR beta VDJ and CDR3. TCRdb itself ran the reads through MiXCR, one entry per CDR3 protein. The sample lists about 98,000 distinct CDR3 sequences, 65% to 70% occurring once. Sequenced: sorted CD4+, CD8+, or CD8+CD57+ T cells (not recorded which) from PBMCs. The receptors stem from a human donor with aplastic anemia.

Only one count was recorded for this clonotype. The chain couples TRBV6-2 or TRBV6-3 to TRBJ2-6; 9 bases are shared with TRBD1. The length of the CDR3 is 19 residues. Germline CDR1 is MNHEY and CDR2 is SVGEGT. The J segment lost 2 bases and the V segment lost 7 bases, leaving 15 bases of the junction unmatched. The CDR3, as DNA: TGTGCCAGCACCGAACTAGGGGACAGGGTGGGTCCTGGGGCCAACGTCCTGACTTTC. The encoded protein is CASTELGDRVGPGANVLTF.

V is TRBV20-1 and J is TRBJ2-7; TRBD2 matches at 11 bases. The CDR3 length is 14 residues. Germline-derived CDR1 and CDR2 are DFQATT and SNEGSKA (reference sequence). The V and J ends lost 4 bases and 3 bases, in that order; junction bases with no gene match: 5. The CDR3 loop reads CSANQLAGVYEQYF. CDR3 nucleotide sequence: TGCAGTGCTAACCAACTAGCGGGGGTCTACGAGCAGTACTTC.

This rearrangement joins TRBV4-3 to TRBJ2-1, with D possibly called TRBD1 or TRBD2 (5 bases each). This CDR3 is 16 amino acids long. V gave up 0 bases and J gave up 6 bases, with 15 bases separating them. CDR1 is LGHNA and CDR2 is YSLEER in the germline V gene. This CDR3 is CASSQEAVVGTNEQFF. Written as DNA, the CDR3 is TGCGCCAGCAGCCAAGAAGCGGTGGTCGGGACCAATGAGCAGTTCTTC.

This clonotype was picked up many times. In nucleotides, the CDR3 is TGTGCCACCAGTGTATCCGGGGGCGCAGACGAGCAGTACTTC. Protein product: CATSVSGGADEQYF. The V and J genes are TRBV24-1 and TRBJ2-7; D could derive from TRBD1 or TRBD2 (6 bases each). The CDR3 contains 14 residues. V was trimmed by 5 bases and J by 5 bases, leaving 15 bases between them. Looked up from germline, CDR1 is KGHDR and CDR2 is SFDVKD.

The chain combines TRBV2 with TRBJ2-7; D unclear. Trimming left V 4 bases short and J 8 bases short, with 18 bases between. The V gene's germline CDR1 is SNHLY and CDR2 FYNNEI. The CDR3 length is 14 residues. The CDR3 spells CASSAEQSEVQQYF. The DNA of the CDR3 is TGTGCCAGCAGTGCTGAACAATCTGAGGTCCAGCAGTACTTC.

This clonotype was seen just once. Germline and junction disagree at one end, which may indicate a read error. This rearrangement joins TRBV19 to TRBJ2-3; 9 bases fit TRBD2. Germline assignment: CDR1 LNHDA and CDR2 SQIVND (reference sequence). CDR3 length equals 16 residues. CDR3 in amino acids: CASSIVAGTSTDTHYF. The CDR3 nucleotides read TGTGCCAGTAGTATAGTGGCGGGGACTAGCACAGATACGCATTATTTT.

The V and J genes are TRBV20-1 and TRBJ2-7; D possibly corresponds to TRBD1 (8 bases). Germline V gene data show CDR1 as DFQATT and CDR2 as SNEGSKA (reference sequence). CDR3 length: 16 amino acids. Deletions cut 0 bases from V and 3 bases from J, with 18 bases between. This chain's CDR3 is CSARDAETGDYYEQYF. CDR3 bases: TGCAGTGCTAGAGATGCCGAGACAGGGGACTACTACGAGCAGTACTTC.

The genes are TRBV7-8 and TRBJ1-1, with D unclear. The germline gives CDR1 SGHVS, CDR2 FQNEAQ. Trimming pared 1 base from V and 7 bases from J, leaving 10 bases between. The CDR3 has 13 amino acids. CDR3 sequence (DNA): TGTGCCAGCAGCTTAGACGGGCGGGGTGAAGCTTTCTTT. This translates into CASSLDGRGEAFF.

V and J are TRBV5-1 and TRBJ2-7; the match to TRBD2 covers 7 bases. J lost 7 bases, V lost 4 bases, and 11 bases had no gene match. In germline, CDR1 is SGHRS, CDR2 YFSETQ. The CDR3 is 14 amino acids. Here the CDR3 DNA reads TGCGCCAGCAGCCTGAGGACTAGTTCGGGGGAGCAGTACTTC. It specifies CASSLRTSSGEQYF.

J is TRBJ2-2 and V is TRBV9, with TRBD1 as a possible D gene (6 bases). Deletions cut 4 bases from V and 4 bases from J, with 11 bases between. CDR1 is SGDLS, CDR2 YYNGEE, per germline. The CDR3 length is 14 residues. The CDR3 sequence is CASSPHRVTGELFF. The DNA for the CDR3 is TGTGCCAGCAGCCCCCACAGGGTCACCGGGGAGCTGTTTTTT.

This chain uses TRBV20-1 with TRBJ2-3; no clear D. CDR3 length equals 14 residues. Germline assignment: CDR1 DFQATT and CDR2 SNEGSKA (reference sequence). V lost 5 bases and J lost 3, with 15 bases in between. CDR3 bases: TGCAGTGCTCCCTCTTCCGGTTGGACAGATACGCAGTATTTT. It is translated as CSAPSSGWTDTQYF.

V and J are TRBV25-1 and TRBJ2-4; D might be TRBD1 (5 bases). Germline loops: CDR1 MGHDK, CDR2 SYGVNS. V lost 3 bases, J lost 0 bases, and 15 bases lay in between. CDR3 size: 17 residues. The CDR3 region is CASSEQGRVLAKNIQYF. The CDR3 DNA is TGTGCCAGCAGTGAGCAGGGAAGAGTCCTAGCCAAAAACATTCAGTACTTC.

The count of this clonotype is one. In DNA, the CDR3 is TGTGCCAGTAGTATCGGTCTTACCAATGAGCAGTTCTTC. It specifies CASSIGLTNEQFF. This chain joins TRBV19 and TRBJ2-1, with D hard to call. V was trimmed by 3 bases and J by 6 bases, leaving 9 bases between them. The CDR3 totals 13 residues. The germline CDR1 and CDR2 sequences are LNHDA and SQIVND (reference sequence).

The chain joins TRBV10-3 to TRBJ1-2; D perhaps matches TRBD1 (5 bases). CDR1 and CDR2 from the germline V gene are ENHRY and SYGVKD. CDR3 length equals 13 residues. The V gene lost 6 bases and the J gene lost 6 bases, with 14 bases spanning the gap. CDR3 loop: CAIRVREEDGYTF. DNA of the CDR3: TGTGCCATCAGGGTCAGGGAGGAGGATGGCTACACCTTC.

The J gene is TRBJ2-7, the V gene TRBV5-5; a weak D match, TRBD2 (5 bases). CDR3 length equals 14 residues. V was shortened by 1 base and J by 2 bases, with 10 bases between the two germline ends. Germline CDR1 reads SGHKS; CDR2 reads YYEKEE (reference sequence). CDR3 nucleotides: TGTGCCAGCAGCTTGTACGGGGTTCCCTACGAGCAGTACTTC. Protein: CASSLYGVPYEQYF.

This chain uses TRBV7-7 with TRBJ2-3; 7 bases are shared with TRBD1. The CDR3 spans 13 residues. The germline V gene encodes CDR1 SSHAT and CDR2 FNYEAQ (reference sequence). The CDR3 bases are TGTGCTACCCGACAAAGACAGGGACATACGCAGTATTTT. Encoded protein: CATRQRQGHTQYF.

The V and J genes are TRBV2 and TRBJ2-7; the match to TRBD1 covers 9 bases. Trimming at V came to 7 bases and at J to 4 bases, leaving 8 bases not matched to a gene. CDR3 size: 14 residues. Looked up from germline, CDR1 is SNHLY and CDR2 is FYNNEI. CDR3 sequence reads: CASKEQGAVYEQYF. CDR3 DNA sequence: TGTGCCAGCAAAGAACAGGGGGCAGTTTACGAGCAGTACTTC. Together with reference TRBV2 and TRBJ2-7, the CDR3 gives the full variable domain: EPEVTQTPSHQVTQMGQEVILRCVPISNHLYFYWYRQILGQKVEFLVSFYNNEISEKSEIFDDQFSVERPDGSNFTLKIRSTKLEDSAMYFCASKEQGAVYEQYFGPGTRLTVT.

The chain links TRBV20-1 to TRBJ2-3, with 10 bases that match TRBD2. Losses at the gene ends were 2 bases for V and 2 bases for J; bases not matched to a gene: 1. Germline CDR1 reads DFQATT; CDR2 reads SNEGSKA (reference sequence). This CDR3 has 14 amino acids. The CDR3 protein is CSARLAGVTDTQYF. The CDR3 coding sequence is TGCAGTGCTAGACTAGCGGGAGTCACAGATACGCAGTATTTT.

The chain carries TRBV20-1 and TRBJ2-2, with unresolved D. Trimming pared 2 bases from V and 7 bases from J, leaving 14 bases between. The CDR3 length is 14 residues. The germline gives CDR1 DFQATT, CDR2 SNEGSKA (reference sequence). The DNA for the CDR3 is TGCAGTGCTAGATACCTAGACACGGGCGGGGAGCTGTTTTTT. Its translation: CSARYLDTGGELFF.

This clonotype was recorded a few times. This chain connects TRBV25-1 to TRBJ2-5; 11 nucleotides line up with TRBD2. Germline CDR1 and CDR2: MGHDK and SYGVNS. J gave up 5 bases and V 4 bases, and 15 bases lay outside the gene matches. The CDR3 extends over 18 amino acids. DNA of the CDR3: TGTGCCAGCAGTGCTCCGGGCATGACTAGCGGGAAAGGGGAGACCCAGTACTTC. Protein: CASSAPGMTSGKGETQYF. Based on the CDR3 plus reference TRBV25-1 and TRBJ2-5, the full variable domain is EADIYQTPRYLVIGTGKKITLECSQTMGHDKMYWYQQDPGMELHLIHYSYGVNSTEKGDLSSESTVSRIRTEHFPLTLESARPSHTSQYLCASSAPGMTSGKGETQYFGPGTRLLVL.

This rearrangement joins TRBV15 to TRBJ2-1, with a tentative D call TRBD1 (6 bases). The CDR3 extends over 14 amino acids. Germline loops: CDR1 LNHNV, CDR2 YYDKDF (reference sequence). V shed 5 bases and J shed 14 bases, with 22 bases lying between them. Here the CDR3 reads CATSPRQEAAYKFF. For the CDR3, the DNA is TGTGCCACCAGCCCCCGACAGGAGGCCGCGTATAAGTTCTTC. Full variable domain (outside the CDR3, taken from reference TRBV15 and TRBJ2-1): DAMVIQNPRYQVTQFGKPVTLSCSQTLNHNVMYWYQQKSSQAPKLLFHYYDKDFNNEADTPDNFQSRRPNTSFCFLDIRSPGLGDTAMYLCATSPRQEAAYKFFGPGTRLTVL.

The chain uses TRBV24-1 and TRBJ2-1; 12 nucleotides agree with TRBD2. After removal of 5 bases from V and 8 bases from J, the junction contained 6 bases not matched to a gene. The CDR3 spans 15 residues. The germline gives CDR1 KGHDR, CDR2 SFDVKD. CDR3 DNA: TGTGCCACCAGTGGGCTAGCGGGAGGGCATGATGAGCAGTTCTTC. Translating gives CATSGLAGGHDEQFF.

The J gene is TRBJ1-6, the V gene TRBV6-2 or TRBV6-3, with D tentatively TRBD1 (6 bases). V gave up 7 bases and J gave up 5 bases, with 12 bases separating them. The CDR3 extends over 14 amino acids. Germline V gene data show CDR1 as MNHEY and CDR2 as SVGEGT. The chain's CDR3 is CASTFTGNNSPLHF. The CDR3 DNA reads as TGTGCCAGCACCTTCACAGGGAATAATTCACCCCTCCACTTT.

This chain uses TRBV5-1 with TRBJ1-2; unclear D gene. Germline assignment: CDR1 SGHRS and CDR2 YFSETQ. This CDR3 comprises 12 residues. Trimming cost V 0 bases and J 5 bases, with 5 bases left between them. In nucleotides, the CDR3 is TGCGCCAGCAGCTTGGGCGAATATGGCTACACCTTC. Its translation: CASSLGEYGYTF.

CDR3: CSVEILGTGDEQYF. The CDR3 nucleotides are TGCAGCGTTGAAATCTTAGGGACAGGGGACGAGCAGTACTTC. This rearrangement joins TRBV29-1 to TRBJ2-7; 10 bases align to TRBD1. Germline CDR1 and CDR2: SQVTM and ANQGSEA. CDR3 length: 14 amino acids. Unmatched junction bases numbered 6, after V lost 2 bases and J lost 5 bases.

The rearrangement links TRBV19 to TRBJ2-3; D remains ambiguous. The V end was cut by 5 bases, the J end by 6 bases, with 6 bases between. Germline CDR1 and CDR2: LNHDA and SQIVND (reference sequence). This CDR3 region has 11 residues. The CDR3 region has the DNA TGTGCCAGTAGTCGATTGGATACGCAGTATTTT. Translated, it gives CASSRLDTQYF.

The rearrangement uses TRBV20-1 and TRBJ1-2, with 8 bases matching TRBD1. V lost 3 bases, J lost 6 bases, and 12 bases stayed unmatched. This CDR3 comprises 15 residues. Germline values: CDR1 DFQATT, CDR2 SNEGSKA (reference sequence). Written as DNA, the CDR3 is TGCAGTGCTAGTCAAAATGGACAGGGAAAAGATGGCTACACCTTC. This encodes CSASQNGQGKDGYTF.